What follows are 17 T cell receptor beta chains derived from one specimen sequenced in a study of T-cell reconstitution after alpha-beta-depleted transplantation in children. This sample's TCRbeta library carried unique molecular identifier barcodes. From the PCR reads, TCRdb called clonotypes with MiXCR, one entry per CDR3 protein. The profile shows around 200,000 distinct CDR3 sequences, 7% to 9% of them singletons. This material consisted of PBMCs, mostly from graft donor cells, taken 360 days after TCRalphabeta/CD19-depleted stem cell transplant. These receptors were obtained from a male patient between 2 and 10 years old who had a stem cell transplant for acute myeloid leukemia, so the T cells may come from the graft donor.

V and J are TRBV7-9 and TRBJ2-3; the match to TRBD2 covers 10 bases. Germline V gene sequence: CDR1 SEHNR, CDR2 FQNEAQ (reference sequence). The CDR3 runs to 16 residues. Trimming cost V 1 base and J 4 bases; bases outside gene matches: 5. For the CDR3, the DNA is TGTGCCAGCAGCTTAGGAGCTAGCGGGAGACCAGATACGCAGTATTTT. This encodes CASSLGASGRPDTQYF.

This clonotype was seen many times. The chain has TRBV5-1 and TRBJ1-4; D not certain. The CDR3 consists of 15 residues. Trimming took off 0 bases at V and 5 bases at J, with 11 bases between the two ends. Germline CDR1 SGHRS, CDR2 YFSETQ. The CDR3 loop reads CASSLGQSGNEKLFF. The CDR3 nucleotides read TGCGCCAGCAGCTTGGGGCAGAGTGGCAATGAAAAACTGTTTTTT.

The CDR3 nucleotides read TGCAGCGTGGGGGAGAAGCCCTACGAGCAGTACTTC. Amino acids: CSVGEKPYEQYF. The chain links TRBV29-1 to TRBJ2-7, with D perhaps TRBD1 or TRBD2 (5 bases each). Trimming stripped 6 bases from V and 2 bases from J, with 11 bases between. The CDR3 length is 12 residues. Germline V CDR1 and CDR2: SQVTM, ANQGSEA.

The V gene is TRBV7-8, the J gene TRBJ2-2; 11 bases line up with TRBD2. The CDR3 is 17 residues long. Germline V lookup: CDR1 SGHVS, CDR2 FQNEAQ. J was trimmed by 0 bases and V by 5 bases; bases with no gene match: 5. This CDR3 reads CASSVGLAGANTGELFF. The CDR3 DNA sequence: TGTGCCAGCAGCGTCGGACTAGCGGGTGCGAACACCGGGGAGCTGTTTTTT.

The J gene is TRBJ2-2, the V gene TRBV4-3; D gene unclear. Trimming removed 1 base at V and 5 bases at J, with 11 bases between. The length of the CDR3 is 15 residues. Germline V gene lookup returns CDR1 LGHNA and CDR2 YSLEER. The CDR3 protein is CASSQGVRATGELFF. Written as DNA, the CDR3 is TGCGCCAGCAGCCAAGGTGTCAGAGCAACCGGGGAGCTGTTTTTT.

This clonotype has at least ten counts. At one end, the junction sequence differs from germline, possibly due to a read error. The CDR3 spells CASSYRDTTYTIYF. The CDR3, as DNA: TGTGCCAGCAGCTACCGGGACACTACTTACACGATATATTTT. The rearrangement joins TRBV7-9 to TRBJ1-3, with D tentatively TRBD1 (6 bases). The germline V gene has CDR1 SEHNR and CDR2 FQNEAQ (reference sequence). The CDR3 is 14 amino acids.

This clonotype has a handful of counts. J is TRBJ2-2 and V is TRBV7-9; TRBD2 matches 13 bases. The CDR3 length is 17 residues. Germline V lookup: CDR1 SEHNR, CDR2 FQNEAQ (reference sequence). V lost 5 bases to trimming and J lost 7 bases; unmatched junction nucleotides: 10. The CDR3 nucleotides read TGTGCCAGCAGCCTAGGACTAGCGGGGGCAATCCACGGGGAGCTGTTTTTT. Encoded protein: CASSLGLAGAIHGELFF.

This clonotype was counted between two and nine times. The chain has TRBV5-1 and TRBJ1-6; D is unclear. With 1 base removed from V and 8 bases from J, the gap between germline ends came to 10 bases. CDR1 and CDR2 from the germline V gene are SGHRS and YFSETQ. This CDR3 is 14 amino acids long. In nucleotides, the CDR3 is TGCGCCAGCAGCTTGTGGACCTCCGATTCACCCCTCCACTTT. Its translation is CASSLWTSDSPLHF.

This clonotype was found a few times. The chain is built from TRBV7-2 and TRBJ1-6; D not certain. Per germline, CDR1 SGHTA and CDR2 FQGNSA. V shed 2 bases and J shed 14 bases, with 13 bases lying between them. This CDR3 contains 13 residues. CDR3 protein: CASSLWQEGTLHF. As DNA, the CDR3 is TGTGCCAGCAGCTTATGGCAGGAGGGCACCCTCCACTTT.

Here the CDR3 DNA reads TGTGCCATCAGTCGACAGGGAAGCAATCAGCCCCAGCATTTT. Protein product: CAISRQGSNQPQHF. V and J are TRBV10-3 and TRBJ1-5; the match to TRBD1 covers 7 bases. J was trimmed by 1 base and V by 5 bases; bases with no gene match: 2. Germline CDR1 is ENHRY and CDR2 is SYGVKD. The CDR3 is 14 amino acids.

The table lists this clonotype with many counts. The chain has TRBV5-4 and TRBJ2-3, with 13 bases lining up with TRBD2. This CDR3 is 18 amino acids long. CDR1 and CDR2 (germline): SGHNT, YYREEE (reference sequence). The V segment lost 0 bases and the J segment 0 bases; nucleotides outside the gene matches: 4. CDR3 nucleotides: TGTGCCAGCAGCTTGGGAGGGACTAGCGGGGTTAGCACAGATACGCAGTATTTT. Translation gives CASSLGGTSGVSTDTQYF.

The sample holds many counts of this clonotype. The J gene is TRBJ2-1, the V gene TRBV20-1; the match to TRBD1 covers 7 bases. Trimming cost V 1 base and J 4 bases; bases outside gene matches: 7. This CDR3 is 15 amino acids long. Germline V gene lookup returns CDR1 DFQATT and CDR2 SNEGSKA (reference sequence). CDR3 residues: CSARGQGSRYNEQFF. The CDR3 DNA sequence: TGCAGTGCTAGAGGACAGGGTTCGCGATACAATGAGCAGTTCTTC.

V gene TRBV4-1 combines with J gene TRBJ2-3; D is unclear. The CDR3 consists of 13 residues. V was trimmed by 4 bases and J by 6 bases, leaving 11 bases between them. The germline V gene has CDR1 MGHRA and CDR2 YSYEKL. This CDR3 is CASSRLQPDTQYF. CDR3 coding DNA: TGCGCCAGCAGCCGACTTCAGCCGGATACGCAGTATTTT.

This clonotype was recorded a few times. The V call is TRBV7-9, the J call TRBJ2-7, with 8 bases identical to TRBD1. This CDR3 comprises 15 residues. Germline assignment: CDR1 SEHNR and CDR2 FQNEAQ (reference sequence). V shed 8 bases and J 3 bases; nucleotides not matched to a gene: 12. CDR3 DNA sequence: TGTGCCAGCCAACCTGGACAGGGTTGGGACTACGAGCAGTACTTC. Translated, it gives CASQPGQGWDYEQYF.

CDR3 in DNA: TGTGCCAGCAGCGACCGGGACAGGGGGCTCGTTGACACCGGGGAGCTGTTTTTT. Its translation: CASSDRDRGLVDTGELFF. The chain couples TRBV7-6 to TRBJ2-2; the match to TRBD1 covers 12 bases. The CDR3 has 18 residues. The junction had 10 bases not matched to a gene; V was cut back by 5 bases and J by 3 bases. Germline V gene data show CDR1 as SGHVS and CDR2 as FNYEAQ.

This clonotype turned up a few times. The chain has TRBV20-1 and TRBJ1-4, with D uncertain. CDR1 and CDR2 from the germline V gene are DFQATT and SNEGSKA (reference sequence). The CDR3 consists of 16 residues. The germline V and J ends were trimmed by 0 bases and 8 bases, with 19 bases remaining between them. The CDR3 reads CSARDPLDPGYEKLFF. The CDR3 DNA reads as TGCAGTGCTAGAGATCCGCTAGACCCCGGCTACGAAAAACTGTTTTTT.

The rearrangement joins TRBV7-3 to TRBJ2-1; D is tentatively TRBD1 or TRBD2 (5 bases each). CDR1 and CDR2 (germline): SGHTA, FQGTGA. This CDR3 has 18 residues. V was trimmed by 1 base and J by 0 bases, leaving 16 bases between them. In DNA, the CDR3 is TGTGCCAGCAGCTTAAACCTGGAGGACATGAGCTCCTACAATGAGCAGTTCTTC. This codes for CASSLNLEDMSSYNEQFF. Full variable domain (remainder filled in from reference TRBV7-3 and TRBJ2-1): GAGVSQTPSNKVTEKGKYVELRCDPISGHTALYWYRQSLGQGPEFLIYFQGTGAADDSGLPNDRFFAVRPEGSVSTLKIQRTERGDSAVYLCASSLNLEDMSSYNEQFFGPGTRLTVL.